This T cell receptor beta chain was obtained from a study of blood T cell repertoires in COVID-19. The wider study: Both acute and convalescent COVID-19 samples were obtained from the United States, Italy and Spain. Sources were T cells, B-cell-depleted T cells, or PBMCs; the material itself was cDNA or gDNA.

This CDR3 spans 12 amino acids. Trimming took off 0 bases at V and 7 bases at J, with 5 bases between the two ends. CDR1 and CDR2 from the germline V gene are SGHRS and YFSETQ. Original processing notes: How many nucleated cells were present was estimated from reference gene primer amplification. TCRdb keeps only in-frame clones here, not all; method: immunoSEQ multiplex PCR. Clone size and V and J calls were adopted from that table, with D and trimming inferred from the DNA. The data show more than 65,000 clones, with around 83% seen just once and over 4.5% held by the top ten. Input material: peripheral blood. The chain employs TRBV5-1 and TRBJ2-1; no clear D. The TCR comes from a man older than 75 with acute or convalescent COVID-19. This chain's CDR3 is CASSLVLNEQFF. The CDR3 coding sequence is TGCGCCAGCAGCTTGGTCCTAAATGAGCAGTTCTTC.